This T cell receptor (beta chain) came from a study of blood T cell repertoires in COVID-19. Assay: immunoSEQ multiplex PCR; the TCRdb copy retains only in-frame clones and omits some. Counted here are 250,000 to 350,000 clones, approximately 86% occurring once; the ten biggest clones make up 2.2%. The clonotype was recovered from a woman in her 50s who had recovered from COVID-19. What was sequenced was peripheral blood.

CDR3 loop: CASSPNPGGAGANVLTF. Here the CDR3 DNA reads TGCGCCAGCAGCCCAAACCCGGGGGGGGCTGGGGCCAACGTCCTGACTTTC. V is TRBV5-1 and J is TRBJ2-6; TRBD2 matches 8 bases. V lost 4 bases to trimming and J lost 2 bases; unmatched junction nucleotides: 8. The CDR3 loop spans 17 amino acids. Germline CDR1 is SGHRS and CDR2 is YFSETQ.